The clone carrying this T cell receptor (beta chain) was counted many times. Its target is unknown. The sample belongs to a study of T cells in Graves' hyperthyroidism and ophthalmopathy. The study's findings and limits: Among thyroid clonotypes expanded above 0.001, most also appeared in blood.

Using RNA transcripts as the source, TCR beta CDR3 regions were amplified. An initial round of RT-PCR targeting the TCR CDR3 relied on the HTBI primer set. TCRdb analysed the multiplex PCR reads with MiXCR anew, one entry per CDR3 protein. Of fewer than 750,000 distinct CDR3 sequences in the sample, about 15% are singletons; the top ten hold about 4%. The clonotype originates from a woman aged 40-49 years with Graves' ophthalmopathy. Material: blood.

Here the CDR3 reads CASSQQGSYSYEQYF. The CDR3 DNA reads TGCGCCAGCAGTCAACAGGGGAGTTACTCCTACGAGCAGTACTTC. The V gene is TRBV5-1, the J gene TRBJ2-7; 7 bases align to TRBD1. Unmatched junction bases numbered 8, after V lost 5 bases and J lost 0 bases. Germline loops: CDR1 SGHRS, CDR2 YFSETQ. The CDR3 is made up of 15 amino acids.